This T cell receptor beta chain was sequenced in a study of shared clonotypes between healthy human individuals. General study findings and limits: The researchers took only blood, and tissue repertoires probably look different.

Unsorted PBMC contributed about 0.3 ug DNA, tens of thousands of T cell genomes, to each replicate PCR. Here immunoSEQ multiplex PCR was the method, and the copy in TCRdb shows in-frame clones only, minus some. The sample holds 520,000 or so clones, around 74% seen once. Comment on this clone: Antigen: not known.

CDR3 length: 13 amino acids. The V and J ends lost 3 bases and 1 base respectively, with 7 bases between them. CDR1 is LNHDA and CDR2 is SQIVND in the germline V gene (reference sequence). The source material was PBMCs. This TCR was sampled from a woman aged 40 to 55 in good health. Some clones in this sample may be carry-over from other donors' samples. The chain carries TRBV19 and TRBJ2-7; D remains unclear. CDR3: CASSMSISYEQYF. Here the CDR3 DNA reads TGTGCCAGTAGTATGTCTATATCCTACGAGCAGTACTTC.